The 7 T cell receptor beta chains presented below share a single source sample, sequenced in a study of blood T cell repertoires in COVID-19. Some clones are missing from TCRdb's copy, which holds only in-frame ones; the method was immunoSEQ multiplex PCR. Of more than 95,000 clones detected, roughly 80% appear once; the ten largest clones hold around 12%. The material sequenced was peripheral blood. The receptors here all came from a human donor in a cohort sampled during active COVID-19.

Details on this clone: Its ends do not fully match the called genes, so a read error is possible. The chain uses TRBV5-6 and TRBJ2-2, with D possibly TRBD2 on 6 matching bases. The CDR3 covers 12 residues. Germline-derived CDR1 and CDR2 are SGHDT and YYEEEE. This chain's CDR3 is CASSLRAGGLFF. CDR3 DNA sequence: TGTGCCAGCAGCTTACGGGCCGGGGGGCTGTTTTTT.

The rearrangement links TRBV11-1 to TRBJ2-5, with 9 positions matching TRBD2. V was clipped by 4 bases and J by 7 bases; unmatched bases: 13. This CDR3 is built from 16 residues. From germline, CDR1 is SGHAT and CDR2 FQDESV (reference sequence). The DNA of the CDR3 is TGTGCCAGCAGCTACGATCCGGGACTAGCTTGGGGGACCCAGTACTTC. It specifies CASSYDPGLAWGTQYF.

V and J are TRBV3-1 (or the pseudogene TRBV3-2) and TRBJ1-1, with D possibly matching TRBD1 (6 bases). The CDR3 has 12 residues. With 8 bases removed from V and 4 bases from J, the gap between germline ends came to 11 bases. Germline CDR1 LGHDT, CDR2 YNNKEL (reference sequence). The CDR3, as DNA: TGTGCCAGCCGCAGGGGTGGCACTGAAGCTTTCTTT. It yields the protein CASRRGGTEAFF.

The chain couples TRBV5-5 to TRBJ2-1; 7 positions match TRBD1. Germline CDR1 SGHKS, CDR2 YYEKEE (reference sequence). Trimming removed 0 bases from V and 4 bases from J; junction bases left unmatched: 4. The CDR3 covers 15 residues. The CDR3 nucleotides are TGTGCCAGCAGCTTGGATGGACAGGTTTACAATGAGCAGTTCTTC. Its protein product is CASSLDGQVYNEQFF.

Comments on this clone: This sample also contains other DNA sequences that code for the same CDR3. This sequence joins TRBV19 and TRBJ1-3, with D possibly TRBD1 on 5 matching bases. Trimming cost V 4 bases and J 0 bases, with 10 bases left between them. The CDR3 has 15 residues. In germline, CDR1 is LNHDA, CDR2 SQIVND (reference sequence). The CDR3 is CASSTGQFSGNTIYF. CDR3 bases: TGTGCCAGTAGTACAGGACAATTCTCTGGAAACACCATATATTTT.

V usage is TRBV12-5 and J usage is TRBJ1-5; 10 bases agree with TRBD1. Germline assignment: CDR1 LGHNT and CDR2 FRNRAP. Trimming at V came to 1 base and at J to 2 bases, leaving 2 bases not matched to a gene. This CDR3 has 16 amino acids. CDR3 coding DNA: TGTGCTAGTGGTTTGGCGACAGGGGGCGGCAATCAGCCCCAGCATTTT. This codes for CASGLATGGGNQPQHF.

The chain is built from TRBV7-9 and TRBJ1-2, with D possibly TRBD1 on 5 matching bases. Looked up from germline, CDR1 is SEHNR and CDR2 is FQNEAQ (reference sequence). The germline V and J ends were trimmed by 5 bases and 1 base, with 11 bases remaining between them. This CDR3 is built from 14 residues. CDR3 nucleotides: TGTGCCAGCAGCGAGACAGTCGGTAACTATGGCTACACCTTC. This sequence encodes CASSETVGNYGYTF.